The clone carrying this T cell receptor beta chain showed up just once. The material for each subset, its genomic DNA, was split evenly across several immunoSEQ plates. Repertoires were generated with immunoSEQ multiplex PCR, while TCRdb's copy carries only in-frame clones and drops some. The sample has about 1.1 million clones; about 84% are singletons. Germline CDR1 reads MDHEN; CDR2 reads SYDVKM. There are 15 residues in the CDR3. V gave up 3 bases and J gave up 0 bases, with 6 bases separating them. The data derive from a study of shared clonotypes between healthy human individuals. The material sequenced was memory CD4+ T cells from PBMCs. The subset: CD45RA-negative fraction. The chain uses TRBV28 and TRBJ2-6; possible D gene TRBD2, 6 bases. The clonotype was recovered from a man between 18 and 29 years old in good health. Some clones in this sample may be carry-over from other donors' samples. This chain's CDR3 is CASSLRDSGANVLTF. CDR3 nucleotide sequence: TGTGCCAGCAGTTTGCGGGACTCTGGGGCCAACGTCCTGACTTTC.